One sample yielded the 17 T cell receptor beta chains listed below, sequenced in a study of T cell responses to AZD1222 COVID-19 vaccine (TCRdb year 2021). The time point label on this specimen signifies: baseline before first vaccination. Libraries came from the immunoSEQ multiplex PCR assay. TCRdb limited this immuneACCESS table to in-frame rearrangements with V and J called. A share of clones is missing; checked studies link under half to unresolved V genes, and the rest is unexplained. In this sample the table shows more than 150,000 clones, about 86% of which occur a single time. Roughly 0.5% of the sample goes to the ten largest clones. Sequencing was performed on peripheral blood, taken on day 0 of AZD1222 vaccination. Receptor source: an adult in good health.

This clone was recorded only once. CDR3 coding DNA: TGTGCCAGCAGTACGAACACCGGGGAGCTGTTTTTT. This encodes CASSTNTGELFF. The chain carries TRBV28 and TRBJ2-2; D gene ambiguous. Germline V gene lookup returns CDR1 MDHEN and CDR2 SYDVKM. This CDR3 comprises 12 residues. The V end lost 5 bases, the J end lost 0 bases, and 1 base lay between the germline ends.

The chain couples TRBV5-1 to TRBJ1-1, with D perhaps matching TRBD1 (5 bases). The ends were cut back, 6 bases at V and 5 bases at J, with 20 bases in the middle. CDR3 size: 15 residues. Germline CDR1 reads SGHRS; CDR2 reads YFSETQ. In nucleotides, the CDR3 is TGCGCCAGCACCCAAGGACAAATTGGGTGGACTGAAGCTTTCTTT. Its protein product is CASTQGQIGWTEAFF.

The chain links TRBV7-8 to TRBJ2-1; D unresolved. V lost 4 bases to trimming and J lost 10 bases, with 8 bases between them. CDR1 is SGHVS and CDR2 is FQNEAQ in the germline V gene. The CDR3 totals 11 residues. In DNA form, the CDR3 reads TGTGCCAGCAGCTCGGGCCGGGAGCAGTTCTTC. This codes for CASSSGREQFF.

This clone was seen a single time. The gene calls are TRBV11-2 and TRBJ2-2, with D maybe TRBD1 (5 bases). This CDR3 has 14 amino acids. Germline V gene data show CDR1 as SGHAT and CDR2 as FQNNGV. V was clipped by 5 bases and J by 3 bases, with 10 bases between them. The CDR3 protein is CASSQGKDTGELFF. CDR3 bases: TGTGCCAGCAGCCAGGGAAAGGACACCGGGGAGCTGTTTTTT.

This chain links TRBV27 with TRBJ1-1, with unresolved D. The CDR3 is 17 residues long. Looked up from germline, CDR1 is MNHEY and CDR2 is SMNVEV (reference sequence). With 3 bases removed from V and 2 bases from J, the gap between germline ends came to 19 bases. The CDR3 here is CASSLRPTITVNTEAFF. The CDR3 DNA follows: TGTGCCAGCAGTTTGCGTCCTACAATCACAGTAAACACTGAAGCTTTCTTT.

This sequence joins TRBV5-1 and TRBJ1-2, with a weak D call TRBD1 (5 bases). Germline V gene data show CDR1 as SGHRS and CDR2 as YFSETQ. V was cut by 4 bases and J by 5 bases, with 12 bases left in between. The CDR3 sequence is 13 residues long. CDR3 DNA sequence: TGCGCCAGCAGCCCGGGGTCAGGGTATGGCTACACCTTC. It yields the protein CASSPGSGYGYTF.

The chain employs TRBV7-3 and TRBJ2-3, with 8 bases matching TRBD2. V was clipped by 5 bases and J by 3 bases; unmatched bases: 10. The CDR3 has 16 residues. CDR1 is SGHTA and CDR2 is FQGTGA in the germline V gene. CDR3 nucleotides: TGTGCCAGCAGCCCGTCCGGGGGGGCCGGAACAGATACGCAGTATTTT. Translation gives CASSPSGGAGTDTQYF.

The genes are TRBV2 and TRBJ1-6; no clear D gene. CDR1 SNHLY and CDR2 FYNNEI come from the germline V gene. The V and J ends lost 2 bases and 8 bases respectively, with 7 bases between them. The CDR3 totals 13 residues. The CDR3 coding sequence is TGTGCCAGCAGTGAAACAAGGGATTCACCCCTCCACTTT. This encodes CASSETRDSPLHF.

The chain recombines TRBV12-5 with TRBJ2-1; the D gene is possibly TRBD2 (6 bases). The V gene lost 1 base and the J gene lost 0 bases, with 7 bases spanning the gap. The CDR3 has 15 amino acids. Germline values: CDR1 LGHNT, CDR2 FRNRAP. The CDR3 reads CASGLGEASYNEQFF. CDR3 DNA sequence: TGTGCTAGTGGTTTGGGGGAGGCCTCCTACAATGAGCAGTTCTTC.

The CDR3 loop is CSAAGGPLGEQFF. In DNA form, the CDR3 reads TGCAGCGCGGCGGGGGGGCCTCTTGGTGAGCAGTTCTTC. The chain carries TRBV29-1 and TRBJ2-1, with 9 bases identical to TRBD2. This CDR3 contains 13 residues. Losses at the gene ends were 7 bases for V and 9 bases for J; bases not matched to a gene: 10. Germline-derived CDR1 and CDR2 are SQVTM and ANQGSEA.

The rearrangement joins TRBV19 to TRBJ2-1; D perhaps matches TRBD2 (7 bases). Between the trimmed V and J ends, which lost 6 bases and 6 bases, there was a span of 18 bases. The CDR3 covers 15 residues. CDR1 LNHDA and CDR2 SQIVND come from the germline V gene (reference sequence). The CDR3 loop reads CASRRAGVAGNEQFF. In nucleotides, the CDR3 is TGTGCCAGTAGAAGGGCAGGGGTAGCGGGCAATGAGCAGTTCTTC.

The chain is built from TRBV29-1 and TRBJ2-1, with 10 nucleotides matching TRBD2. Unmatched junction bases numbered 14, after V lost 0 bases and J lost 9 bases. Germline lookup yields CDR1 SQVTM and CDR2 ANQGSEA. The CDR3 totals 17 residues. Here the CDR3 reads CSVEEGSSGGKVGEQFF. The CDR3 bases are TGCAGCGTTGAAGAGGGGTCTAGCGGGGGCAAGGTGGGTGAGCAGTTCTTC.

In its sample, this clone was seen a few times. This chain connects TRBV28 to TRBJ2-7; D possibly corresponds to TRBD1 (6 bases). The CDR3 totals 14 residues. Between the trimmed V and J ends, which lost 7 bases and 0 bases, there was a span of 13 bases. CDR1 is MDHEN, CDR2 SYDVKM, per germline. As DNA, the CDR3 is TGTGCCAGCAAATCAGAGGACAGCTCCTACGAGCAGTACTTC. This sequence encodes CASKSEDSSYEQYF. Together with reference TRBV28 and TRBJ2-7, the CDR3 gives the full variable domain: DVKVTQSSRYLVKRTGEKVFLECVQDMDHENMFWYRQDPGLGLRLIYFSYDVKMKEKGDIPEGYSVSREKKERFSLILESASTNQTSMYLCASKSEDSSYEQYFGPGTRLTVT.

The V and J genes are TRBV3-1 (or the pseudogene TRBV3-2) and TRBJ2-7; tentative D call: TRBD1 (5 bases). This CDR3 spans 15 amino acids. Trimming shortened V by 2 bases and J by 0 bases, and 11 bases separated the two germline ends. In germline, CDR1 is LGHDT, CDR2 YNNKEL (reference sequence). CDR3: CASSQPRVGSYEQYF. CDR3 nucleotide sequence: TGTGCCAGCAGCCAACCCAGGGTGGGCTCCTACGAGCAGTACTTC.

V is TRBV6-4 and J is TRBJ1-5; D not certain. Germline V lookup: CDR1 MRHNA, CDR2 SNTAGT. Deletions cut 5 bases from V and 6 bases from J, with 11 bases between. CDR3 length equals 13 residues. This chain's CDR3 is CASSYDPFQPQHF. In nucleotides, the CDR3 is TGTGCCAGCAGTTATGACCCATTTCAGCCCCAGCATTTT.

The chain is built from TRBV3-1 (or the pseudogene TRBV3-2) and TRBJ2-5, with 11 bases fitting TRBD2. This CDR3 has 16 residues. Losses at the gene ends were 6 bases for V and 4 bases for J; bases not matched to a gene: 10. The germline gives CDR1 LGHDT, CDR2 YNNKEL (reference sequence). The CDR3 region is CASSPWASGRRETQYF. CDR3 coding DNA: TGTGCCAGCAGTCCCTGGGCTAGCGGGAGGAGAGAGACCCAGTACTTC.

The CDR3 spells CASGTGGGPHEKLFF. The CDR3 region has the DNA TGTGCTAGTGGAACCGGAGGTGGACCGCATGAAAAACTGTTTTTT. The V gene is TRBV12-5, the J gene TRBJ1-4; D remains unclear. Germline V lookup: CDR1 LGHNT, CDR2 FRNRAP. The length of the CDR3 is 15 residues. The V gene lost 6 bases and the J gene lost 6 bases, with 17 bases spanning the gap.